This T cell receptor (beta chain) was obtained from a study of blood T cell repertoires in COVID-19. In the study overall: Samples representing acute and convalescent COVID-19 were sourced from the United States, Italy and Spain. Sample material is recorded as cDNA or gDNA derived from T cells, B-cell-depleted T cells, or PBMCs.

Seattle-derived patients entered the study during active infection and were followed longitudinally. With V trimmed by 4 bases and J by 3 bases, 1 base remained unmatched. Germline-derived CDR1 and CDR2 are SGHRS and YFSETQ. The CDR3 sequence is 14 residues long. Per the original data handling: For nucleated cells, counts were estimated from reference gene primer amplification. The data were produced by immunoSEQ multiplex PCR, yet TCRdb's version contains in-frame clones alone and is incomplete. V, J and clone size are those of that table, while D and trimming were read from the DNA. The repertoire holds 250,000 to 350,000 clones, with around 88% as singletons.

The rearrangement joins TRBV5-1 to TRBJ2-2; 9 positions agree with TRBD1. The sequencing sample was made of peripheral blood. The source is a woman between 65 and 79 years old with COVID-19, enrolled during active disease. The CDR3 protein is CASSGQGHTGELFF. In DNA, the CDR3 is TGCGCCAGCAGCGGACAGGGGCACACCGGGGAGCTGTTTTTT.